The 26 T cell receptor beta chains given below trace back to one sample, sequenced in a study of blood T cells in healthy people across ages (dated by TCRdb to the mid-2010s). Libraries were made using 5' RACE. This sample was sequenced with an Illumina HiSeq 2500. A second PCR of about 6 to 11 cycles was performed with a sample-barcoded 5' primer and a J-beta primer mix. The public reads were run again by TCRdb, first through fastp at Q25 and then through MiXCR, and only productive beta chains were kept. Each CDR3 protein appears once, grouped with its most common genes and DNA. The sample table records about a million distinct CDR3 sequences; around 49% of these occur just once. In total, the top ten clones hold 13% of the sample. Sequencing was carried out using blood. These receptors all stem from a man aged 30 to 45 in good health.

This chain connects TRBV20-1 to TRBJ1-2, with a possible D match to TRBD1 (5 bases). Trimming left V 6 bases short and J 4 bases short, with 15 bases between. Germline CDR1 reads DFQATT; CDR2 reads SNEGSKA (reference sequence). This CDR3 is 13 amino acids long. DNA of the CDR3: TGCAGTGCCCGAGGGCCGGGGGTCTATGGCTACACCTTC. It encodes CSARGPGVYGYTF.

This clonotype showed up just a few times. The chain links TRBV27 to TRBJ2-7; a possible D gene is TRBD2 (6 bases). V lost 5 bases to trimming and J lost 1 base, with 15 bases between them. Germline V gives CDR1 MNHEY, CDR2 SMNVEV (reference sequence). The CDR3 runs to 15 residues. For the CDR3, the DNA is TGTGCCAGCAGTCCTAGCGAGAGCCTTTCCTACGAGCAGTACTTC. The encoded protein is CASSPSESLSYEQYF.

The rearrangement links TRBV5-5 to TRBJ1-2; D is undetermined. Germline V gene lookup returns CDR1 SGHKS and CDR2 YYEKEE (reference sequence). V was clipped by 4 bases and J by 6 bases, with 13 bases between them. The CDR3 is made up of 13 amino acids. The CDR3 DNA follows: TGTGCCAGCAGCGCGGGTTCTAGCCATGGCTACACCTTC. This gives the protein CASSAGSSHGYTF.

The CDR3 DNA sequence: TGCAGTGCGCCCGGACTAGCGGACAATGAGCAGTTCTTC. Protein product: CSAPGLADNEQFF. The chain employs TRBV20-1 and TRBJ2-1; 10 bases map to TRBD2. Germline V lookup: CDR1 DFQATT, CDR2 SNEGSKA (reference sequence). The J segment lost 5 bases and the V segment lost 6 bases, leaving 4 bases of the junction unmatched. The CDR3 runs 13 residues.

This clonotype was counted only a few times. The chain links TRBV3-1 to TRBJ1-6; D gene uncertain. CDR3 length: 12 residues. V lost 0 bases and J lost 13, with 7 bases in between. Germline CDR1 and CDR2: LGHDT and YNNKEL (reference sequence). The CDR3 is CASSQEPSPLHF. CDR3 DNA sequence: TGTGCCAGCAGCCAAGAACCAAGCCCCCTCCACTTT. The complete variable domain, with remaining parts taken from reference TRBV3-1 and TRBJ1-6, reads DTAVSQTPKYLVTQMGNDKSIKCEQNLGHDTMYWYKQDSKKFLKIMFSYNNKELIINETVPNRFSPKSPDKAHLNLHINSLELGDSAVYFCASSQEPSPLHFGNGTRLTVT.

The V gene is TRBV28, the J gene TRBJ1-2, with a weak D call TRBD1 (5 bases). The CDR3 spans 14 residues. Germline lookup yields CDR1 MDHEN and CDR2 SYDVKM. Trimming left V 7 bases short and J 6 bases short, with 18 bases between. This CDR3 reads CASIPTPGGHGYTF. In nucleotides, the CDR3 is TGTGCCAGCATCCCTACTCCGGGGGGACATGGCTACACCTTC.

The chain couples TRBV30 to TRBJ2-2; 9 bases line up with TRBD1. After removal of 3 bases from V and 5 bases from J, the junction contained 7 bases not matched to a gene. The V gene's germline CDR1 is GTSNPN and CDR2 SVGIG (reference sequence). The CDR3 loop spans 15 amino acids. The CDR3 protein is CAWSGRDRVTGELFF. The CDR3 region has the DNA TGTGCCTGGAGCGGCCGGGACAGGGTTACCGGGGAGCTGTTTTTT.

This clonotype was seen once. V usage is TRBV29-1 and J usage is TRBJ2-3; 8 nucleotides align to TRBD1. V trimming: 5 bases; J trimming: 7 bases; junction bases outside the gene matches: 14. This CDR3 region has 15 residues. Germline V CDR1 and CDR2: SQVTM, ANQGSEA. For the CDR3, the DNA is TGCAGCGTTCCGAGGACAGGGTCCGGGGGCCATACGCAGTATTTT. Protein product: CSVPRTGSGGHTQYF.

This clonotype has only a few counts. This chain links TRBV5-1 with TRBJ2-5, with 10 bases aligning to TRBD2. J gave up 2 bases and V 0 bases, and 4 bases lay outside the gene matches. Per the germline V gene, CDR1 is SGHRS and CDR2 is YFSETQ. This CDR3 contains 16 residues. As DNA, the CDR3 is TGCGCCAGCAGCTTGGTGCCTAGCGGGGGACAAGAGACCCAGTACTTC. Translating gives CASSLVPSGGQETQYF. Looking up the rest from reference TRBV5-1 and TRBJ2-5 gives the full variable domain: KAGVTQTPRYLIKTRGQQVTLSCSPISGHRSVSWYQQTPGQGLQFLFEYFSETQRNKGNFPGRFSGRQFSNSRSEMNVSTLELGDSALYLCASSLVPSGGQETQYFGPGTRLLVL.

This clonotype has a handful of counts. V usage is TRBV9 and J usage is TRBJ2-3, with TRBD2 as a possible D gene (5 bases). Germline lookup yields CDR1 SGDLS and CDR2 YYNGEE. The length of the CDR3 is 16 residues. Trimming cost V 0 bases and J 1 base, with 12 bases left between them. The CDR3 region is CASSVVSRARTDTQYF. The CDR3 DNA is TGTGCCAGCAGCGTAGTCTCGCGGGCCCGCACAGATACGCAGTATTTT.

The chain is built from TRBV29-1 and TRBJ2-5, with 8 nucleotides matching TRBD1. The germline CDR1 and CDR2 sequences are SQVTM and ANQGSEA. Losses at the gene ends were 7 bases for V and 4 bases for J; bases not matched to a gene: 11. This CDR3 comprises 14 residues. The DNA for the CDR3 is TGCAGCGGGTGCCCGGACAGGGAGCCAGAGACCCAGTACTTC. This codes for CSGCPDREPETQYF.

CDR3 sequence: CAINRGLYEQYF. CDR3 bases: TGCGCCATCAACAGGGGGCTTTACGAGCAGTACTTC. This rearrangement joins TRBV4-3 to TRBJ2-7; 9 bases line up with TRBD1. Trimming at V came to 10 bases and at J to 4 bases, leaving 5 bases not matched to a gene. Germline CDR1 LGHNA, CDR2 YSLEER. The CDR3 is made up of 12 amino acids.

The rearrangement links TRBV25-1 to TRBJ1-5; D gene ambiguous. CDR1 and CDR2 from the germline V gene are MGHDK and SYGVNS. The CDR3 spans 14 residues. V shed 6 bases and J shed 3 bases, with 12 bases lying between them. CDR3 protein: CASRDGPNNQPQHF. In DNA, the CDR3 is TGTGCCAGCAGAGATGGGCCAAACAATCAGCCCCAGCATTTT.

The rearrangement uses TRBV4-1 and TRBJ1-2, with a possible D match to TRBD1 (6 bases). Deletions cut 0 bases from V and 4 bases from J, with 15 bases between. The CDR3 is 16 amino acids. Germline V lookup: CDR1 MGHRA, CDR2 YSYEKL. CDR3 sequence: CASSQDTGTLPYGYTF. CDR3 in DNA: TGCGCCAGCAGCCAAGATACAGGGACACTACCCTATGGCTACACCTTC.

The V gene is TRBV20-1, the J gene TRBJ2-1; 8 positions match TRBD2. Germline CDR1 reads DFQATT; CDR2 reads SNEGSKA (reference sequence). V lost 6 bases and J lost 8; bases outside the gene matches: 9. This CDR3 is 13 amino acids long. The CDR3 DNA follows: TGCAGTGCAGGCGGGGGGCCTTTGGATGAGCAGTTCTTC. Translated: CSAGGGPLDEQFF.

The table lists this clonotype with a few counts. This rearrangement joins TRBV20-1 to TRBJ2-5; 9 bases agree with TRBD1. The end of the DNA aligns better with TRBJ2-7, so the J call may be wrong. Germline-derived CDR1 and CDR2 are DFQATT and SNEGSKA (reference sequence). The CDR3 is made up of 14 amino acids. CDR3 residues: CSARLPGQGHEQYF. CDR3 bases: TGCAGTGCTAGACTCCCGGGACAGGGCCACGAGCAGTACTTC.

This clonotype was seen many times. This chain connects TRBV28 to TRBJ2-3, with D perhaps TRBD2 (7 bases). Trimming removed 4 bases at V and 3 bases at J, with 11 bases between. The CDR3 totals 14 residues. Germline-derived CDR1 and CDR2 are MDHEN and SYDVKM. The CDR3 DNA sequence: TGTGCCAGCAGTTCGGGGGGCCCGACAGATACGCAGTATTTT. This sequence encodes CASSSGGPTDTQYF.

The CDR3 reads CASSREPGQYYGYTF. CDR3 sequence (DNA): TGTGCCAGCAGCCGAGAGCCGGGACAGTACTATGGCTACACCTTC. The chain couples TRBV4-2 to TRBJ1-2; 7 nucleotides line up with TRBD1. The CDR3 sequence is 15 residues long. Germline assignment: CDR1 LGHNA and CDR2 YNFKEQ. The ends lost 4 bases at V and 3 bases at J; junction bases unmatched: 8.

V gene TRBV29-1 combines with J gene TRBJ1-1, with D unresolved. V was shortened by 2 bases and J by 1 base, with 8 bases between the two germline ends. CDR1 is SQVTM and CDR2 is ANQGSEA in the germline V gene. The CDR3 has 13 residues. The CDR3, as DNA: TGCAGCGTTGAAAAAGGGAGGAACACTGAAGCTTTCTTT. As protein: CSVEKGRNTEAFF.

This clonotype has just a few counts. CDR3 nucleotides: TGTGCCAGCAGCTTAATCTCCTTCGGCACAGATACGCAGTATTTT. It translates to CASSLISFGTDTQYF. The chain combines TRBV7-6 with TRBJ2-3; D gene unclear. Germline V lookup: CDR1 SGHVS, CDR2 FNYEAQ. This CDR3 contains 15 residues. Trimming removed 2 bases from V and 1 base from J, with 10 bases in between.

This clonotype has a handful of counts. One end of the junction fails to match germline, which may point to a read error. The chain uses TRBV7-7 and TRBJ2-5; 7 nucleotides match TRBD2. The germline V gene encodes CDR1 SSHAT and CDR2 FNYEAQ (reference sequence). The CDR3 runs to 15 residues. The CDR3 protein is CASSLESSGEETQYF. The CDR3 coding sequence is TGTGCTAGCAGCTTAGAGTCTAGCGGCGAAGAGACCCAGTACTTC.

This clonotype has just a few counts. The CDR3 nucleotides are TGCGCCAGCAGCTTTGCGCAGGGGGTCGCTGAAGCTTTCTTT. Protein: CASSFAQGVAEAFF. This rearrangement joins TRBV5-1 to TRBJ1-1; 7 bases align to TRBD1. CDR3 length equals 14 residues. Germline-derived CDR1 and CDR2 are SGHRS and YFSETQ. The ends lost 2 bases at V and 6 bases at J; junction bases unmatched: 7.

This clonotype was found a few times. The chain couples TRBV5-6 to TRBJ2-1; D may be TRBD2 (6 bases). Germline CDR1 SGHDT, CDR2 YYEEEE. The CDR3 extends over 14 amino acids. V gave up 0 bases and J gave up 8 bases, with 12 bases separating them. The CDR3 coding sequence is TGTGCCAGCAGCTTGGGTCCACCGGGGGATGAGCAGTTCTTC. Its translation: CASSLGPPGDEQFF.

This clonotype was detected many times. The genes are TRBV4-3 and TRBJ2-1; 11 bases fit TRBD2. Germline V lookup: CDR1 LGHNA, CDR2 YSLEER. The CDR3 runs to 19 residues. J lost 0 bases, V lost 0 bases, and 7 bases had no gene match. The CDR3 DNA reads TGCGCCAGCAGCCAAGAGGCTAGCGGGGGGACAAGCTCCTACAATGAGCAGTTCTTC. Protein product: CASSQEASGGTSSYNEQFF.

V usage is TRBV2 and J usage is TRBJ1-1; a weak D match, TRBD1 (5 bases). V shed 2 bases and J shed 1 base, with 11 bases lying between them. Per the germline V gene, CDR1 is SNHLY and CDR2 is FYNNEI. The CDR3 is 15 residues long. DNA of the CDR3: TGTGCCAGCAGTGAAATGGCAGGGCGGAACACTGAAGCTTTCTTT. This translates into CASSEMAGRNTEAFF.

The chain joins TRBV4-3 to TRBJ1-1; TRBD1 agrees at 7 bases. Trimming took 3 bases from V and 1 from J; bases not matched to a gene: 5. Germline-derived CDR1 and CDR2 are LGHNA and YSLEER. The CDR3 has 15 amino acids. CDR3 sequence reads: CASSHANRGNTEAFF. The CDR3 DNA is TGCGCCAGCAGCCATGCCAACAGGGGGAACACTGAAGCTTTCTTT.